The clone carrying this TCR beta chain was detected a few times. Cohorts were determined from participant-reported clinical history. Original processing notes: Amplification of reference gene primers was used by the study to estimate nucleated cell counts. Profiling relied on immunoSEQ multiplex PCR, and the TCRdb table lists in-frame clones only, not all of them. V and J calls and clone size are copied from that table; D and trimming were computed from the DNA. The sample carries a few hundred thousand clones, under 85% recorded once. The data belong to a study of blood T cell repertoires in COVID-19. Whole-study context: Samples of COVID-19 (acute and convalescent) were obtained from the United States, Italy and Spain. PBMCs, B-cell-depleted T cells, or T cells were the source of the cDNA or gDNA that made up the material.

The CDR3 loop spans 14 amino acids. With V trimmed by 5 bases and J by 4 bases, 2 bases remained unmatched. Per the germline V gene, CDR1 is SGHNT and CDR2 is YENEEA. The clonotype comes from a woman aged 50 to 60 who had recovered from COVID-19. Source material: PBMCs or T cells enriched from blood (not recorded which). The rearrangement links TRBV11-3 to TRBJ2-1; TRBD2 agrees at 10 bases. Here the CDR3 DNA reads TGTGCCAGCAGCGCTAGCGGGGGTTACAATGAGCAGTTCTTC. Its protein product is CASSASGGYNEQFF.